This T cell receptor beta chain comes out of a study of T-cell reconstitution after alpha-beta-depleted transplantation in children. Whole-study findings and limits: In patients about two months after transplant, alpha-beta T cells reportedly arose from several hundred expanded graft clones. T-cell counts and diversity were attributed mostly to newly produced T cells one year after transplant.

Unique molecular identifiers featured in how the TCRbeta library was prepared. Via MiXCR, TCRdb re-called the PCR reads, giving one row per CDR3 protein. The table records approximately 1,000,000 distinct CDR3 sequences, about 31% of them present only once. Concerning this clonotype itself: Its antigen is as yet unknown.

V lost 3 bases to trimming and J lost 2 bases, with 14 bases between them. The length of the CDR3 is 15 residues. Germline lookup yields CDR1 MGHRA and CDR2 YSYEKL. The gene calls are TRBV4-1 and TRBJ2-7; D is possibly TRBD1 or TRBD2 (6 bases each). The origin of this receptor is a boy in the first two years of life who had a stem cell transplant for SCID, so the T cells may come from the graft donor. The sample consisted of PBMCs, mostly from graft donor cells, taken 360 days after TCRalphabeta/CD19-depleted stem cell transplant. CDR3 loop: CASSQTQGTPYEQYF. The CDR3, as DNA: TGCGCCAGCAGCCAGACTCAGGGGACTCCCTACGAGCAGTACTTC.